This note documents a single T cell receptor beta chain sequence. Its antigen is undetermined. Germline V gene sequence: CDR1 MNHEY, CDR2 SMNVEV (reference sequence). CDR3 length: 14 residues. The V and J ends lost 10 bases and 0 bases respectively, with 13 bases between them. The data originate from a study of T cell responses to AZD1222 COVID-19 vaccine. Study overall: Second doses at about 4 or about 12 weeks were pooled.

Study observations and caveats: Once two AZD1222 doses were given, Spike-specific TCR breadth and depth went up. Sampled repertoires all dated from after the peak T cell response. Clonal diversity was possibly underestimated, and the donors were mostly white British, with more females.

The data were produced by immunoSEQ multiplex PCR, yet TCRdb's version contains in-frame clones alone and is incomplete. Of over 100,000 clones in the sample, around 83% were seen once. This rearrangement joins TRBV27 to TRBJ2-1, with D possibly called TRBD1 or TRBD2 (5 bases each). Sequencing was performed on peripheral blood, taken on day 0 of AZD1222 vaccination. This sequence originates from an adult in good health. This CDR3 reads CATAEGYSYNEQFF. The CDR3, as DNA: TGTGCCACCGCCGAGGGGTACTCCTACAATGAGCAGTTCTTC.